A selection of T cell receptor beta chains follows, all from one sample in a study of OX40 agonist ivuxolimab in advanced cancers. Assay used: immunoSEQ multiplex PCR; TCRdb lists only in-frame clones, some missing. Of about 9,200 clones in the sample, around 78% were seen once. The sequencing here drew on CD4+ or CD8+ T cells sorted from blood, taken in a trial of the OX40 agonist ivuxolimab. Source of these receptors: an adult with an advanced solid tumor such as melanoma, head and neck, liver or kidney cancer. CDR3s include the opening cysteine and the closing phenylalanine or tryptophan. Fields, in order: clone size, V gene, J gene, D gene, CDR3 protein, CDR3 DNA. A D gene is named only where the DNA matches it firmly. Rows may omit the clone size; those that give it use once, few, many or a size class.

-,TRBV5-4,TRBJ2-7,TRBD1,CASSPDRGGREQYF,TGTGCCAGCAGCCCTGACAGGGGGGGACGGGAGCAGTACTTC
-,TRBV19,TRBJ1-3,-,CASSIDGRNTIYF,TGTGCCAGTAGTATAGATGGAAGAAACACCATATATTTT
-,TRBV19,TRBJ1-2,-,CASSISLSNYGYTF,TGTGCCAGTAGTATATCCCTTTCTAACTATGGCTACACCTTC
once,TRBV9,TRBJ1-1,-,CASSVALQNTEAFF,TGTGCCAGCAGCGTAGCTTTGCAGAACACTGAAGCTTTCTTT
few,TRBV4-3,TRBJ2-4,TRBD1,CASSQVRDRKNIQYF,TGCGCCAGCAGCCAAGTAAGGGACAGGAAAAACATTCAGTACTTC
-,TRBV6-4,TRBJ2-1,TRBD2,CASSDGTSGGNEQFF,TGTGCCAGCAGTGACGGGACTAGCGGGGGGAATGAGCAGTTCTTC
once,TRBV7-6,TRBJ1-3,-,CASSLAGGRNTIYF,TGTGCCAGCAGCTTAGCCGGGGGCCGAAACACCATATATTTT
-,TRBV4-3,TRBJ1-1,TRBD1,CASSHGQAMNTEAFF,TGCGCCAGCAGCCATGGACAGGCGATGAACACTGAAGCTTTCTTT
-,TRBV6-6,TRBJ1-1,-,CASSLRVPNTEAFF,TGTGCCAGCAGCCTCCGGGTCCCGAACACTGAAGCTTTCTTT
once,TRBV11-2,TRBJ2-7,-,CASSFGGDEQYF,TGTGCCAGCAGCTTCGGGGGAGACGAGCAGTACTTC
-,TRBV27,TRBJ1-5,-,CASREGMGQPQHF,TGTGCCAGCAGGGAGGGGATGGGGCAGCCCCAGCATTTT
-,TRBV6-6,TRBJ2-7,-,CASSYSSLYEQYF,TGTGCCAGCAGTTACTCCTCCCTATACGAGCAGTACTTC
-,TRBV5-6,TRBJ2-3,-,CASRGGPSTDTQYF,TGTGCCAGCAGGGGCGGACCTAGCACAGATACGCAGTATTTT
few,TRBV27,TRBJ2-7,-,CASSSGYEQYF,TGTGCCAGCTCGAGCGGCTACGAGCAGTACTTC
medium-sized,TRBV19,TRBJ2-2,-,CASKFSGELFF,TGTGCCAGTAAATTCTCCGGGGAGCTGTTTTTT
-,TRBV9,TRBJ2-3,-,CASSVFREPTDTQYF,TGTGCCAGCAGCGTATTCAGAGAACCCACAGATACGCAGTATTTT
-,TRBV9,TRBJ2-7,TRBD2,CASSELAGPTRPYEQYF,TGTGCCAGCAGCGAACTAGCGGGGCCGACCCGACCCTACGAGCAGTACTTC
-,TRBV4-3,TRBJ1-2,-,CASSQAFRGRENYGYTF,TGCGCCAGCAGCCAAGCTTTTCGGGGGAGGGAGAACTATGGCTACACCTTC
-,TRBV5-4,TRBJ2-7,TRBD1,CASSGDRGVYEQYF,TGTGCCAGCAGCGGGGACAGGGGGGTCTACGAGCAGTACTTC
-,TRBV5-1,TRBJ2-2,-,CASSLQDTGELFF,TGCGCCAGCAGCTTACAGGACACCGGGGAGCTGTTTTTT
few,TRBV28,TRBJ1-5,-,CASSHQDQPQHF,TGTGCCAGCAGTCATCAGGATCAGCCCCAGCATTTT
-,TRBV19,TRBJ2-7,-,CASGTRDYEQYF,TGTGCCAGTGGGACTCGGGATTACGAGCAGTACTTC
-,TRBV27,TRBJ1-2,-,CASSLSQGYYGYTF,TGTGCCAGCAGTTTATCTCAGGGGTACTATGGCTACACCTTC
-,TRBV6-1,TRBJ2-5,-,CASSALFTGGLRETQYF,TGTGCCAGCAGTGCCCTCTTTACCGGGGGGCTCCGGGAGACCCAGTACTTC
-,TRBV2,TRBJ2-7,-,CASSKLAYEQYF,TGTGCCAGCAGCAAACTGGCCTACGAGCAGTACTTC
-,TRBV11-3,TRBJ1-5,-,CASSPSQNSNQPQHF,TGTGCCAGCAGCCCCTCACAGAATAGCAATCAGCCCCAGCATTTT
once,TRBV7-6,TRBJ2-2,-,CASSPDLSGELFF,TGTGCCAGCAGCCCCGACTTATCCGGGGAGCTGTTTTTT
-,TRBV6-5,TRBJ1-1,TRBD1,CASSYSGQDMNTEAFF,TGTGCCAGCAGTTACTCGGGACAGGACATGAACACTGAAGCTTTCTTT
-,TRBV7-9,TRBJ1-4,TRBD1,CASSLATGGDEKLFF,TGTGCCAGCAGCTTAGCGACAGGGGGCGATGAAAAACTGTTTTTT
-,TRBV4-2,TRBJ2-5,-,CASSLFQGGQETQYF,TGTGCCAGCAGCTTATTCCAGGGGGGGCAGGAGACCCAGTACTTC
once,TRBV7-9,TRBJ2-6,-,CASRVIIGIGGANVLTF,TGTGCCAGCCGCGTGATCATTGGGATCGGGGGGGCCAACGTCCTGACTTTC
-,TRBV11-3,TRBJ2-1,-,CASSPDRGVDQDEQFF,TGTGCCAGCAGCCCAGATAGGGGGGTTGATCAAGATGAGCAGTTCTTC
-,TRBV19,TRBJ2-2,TRBD1,CASSINRGRPGELFF,TGTGCCAGTAGTATAAACAGGGGGCGACCCGGGGAGCTGTTTTTT
-,TRBV2,TRBJ2-3,-,CASSEYLVLGSNIQSGSTDTQYF,TGTGCCAGCAGTGAATATCTTGTTCTGGGATCCAATATTCAAAGCGGAAGCACAGATACGCAGTATTTT
-,TRBV6-1,TRBJ2-3,-,CASSEPISSTDTQYF,TGTGCCAGCAGTGAACCTATATCTAGCACAGATACGCAGTATTTT
-,TRBV5-6,TRBJ2-1,-,CASSGASSDEQFF,TGTGCCAGCAGCGGGGCGTCCAGCGATGAGCAGTTCTTC
-,TRBV6-1,TRBJ2-7,TRBD1,CASKMGTGADEQYF,TGTGCCAGTAAGATGGGGACAGGGGCTGACGAGCAGTACTTC
-,TRBV14,TRBJ1-2,-,CASSQSPWGLYWAF,TGTGCCAGCAGCCAATCGCCATGGGGGCTGTATTGGGCCTTC
-,TRBV7-2,TRBJ2-2,TRBD2,CATRLAGDPNTGELFF,TGTGCCACCAGACTAGCGGGCGACCCGAACACCGGGGAGCTGTTTTTT
-,TRBV21-1,TRBJ2-7,-,CASSTMTGTQRAYEQYF,TGTGCCAGCAGCACGATGACAGGGACTCAAAGGGCCTACGAGCAGTACTTC
-,TRBV11-2,TRBJ2-7,TRBD2,CASSFSSGGRRQYF,TGTGCCAGCAGCTTTTCTAGCGGGGGTCGTCGGCAGTACTTC
-,TRBV9,TRBJ2-1,TRBD1,CASSVTGGLSRGRGNEQFF,TGTGCCAGCAGCGTTACAGGGGGCCTTAGTCGCGGTCGGGGCAATGAGCAGTTCTTC
medium-sized,TRBV2,TRBJ2-7,TRBD2,CASSGRGAYEQYF,TGTGCCAGCAGTGGTCGGGGGGCCTACGAGCAGTACTTC
-,TRBV4-3,TRBJ2-4,TRBD2,CASSPSIGGAGQYF,TGCGCCAGCAGCCCATCGATCGGGGGGGCGGGTCAGTACTTC
-,TRBV6-5,TRBJ2-4,TRBD2,CASSSGGSAKNIQYF,TGTGCCAGCAGTTCGGGGGGATCGGCCAAAAACATTCAGTACTTC
-,TRBV27,TRBJ1-4,TRBD1,CASTDRGSEKLFF,TGTGCCAGCACCGACAGGGGCAGTGAAAAACTGTTTTTT
-,TRBV5-1,TRBJ2-1,TRBD2,CASSSGTSGIYNEQFF,TGCGCCAGCAGCTCCGGGACTAGCGGAATCTACAATGAGCAGTTCTTC
-,TRBV10-3,TRBJ2-7,-,CAISAGPFMEQYF,TGTGCCATCAGTGCGGGACCATTTATGGAGCAGTACTTC
-,TRBV28,TRBJ1-2,-,CASSRATSNYGYTF,TGTGCCAGCAGCCGAGCGACTTCTAACTATGGCTACACCTTC
few,TRBV7-2,TRBJ1-5,-,CASSDTSNSNQPQHF,TGTGCCAGCAGCGATACGAGTAATAGCAATCAGCCCCAGCATTTT
few,TRBV5-6,TRBJ1-2,-,CASSLYRSGYTF,TGTGCCAGCAGCTTATATAGAAGCGGCTACACCTTC
-,TRBV28,TRBJ2-5,-,CASSPKSQGRETQYF,TGTGCCAGCTCCCCCAAATCTCAGGGGAGGGAGACCCAGTACTTC
-,TRBV6-5,TRBJ1-1,TRBD1,CASAPGTGYEAFF,TGTGCCAGCGCTCCCGGGACAGGGTATGAAGCTTTCTTT
few,TRBV4-3,TRBJ2-7,-,CASSQGWASARSEQYF,TGCGCCAGCAGCCAAGGGTGGGCTTCGGCTCGGAGCGAGCAGTACTTC